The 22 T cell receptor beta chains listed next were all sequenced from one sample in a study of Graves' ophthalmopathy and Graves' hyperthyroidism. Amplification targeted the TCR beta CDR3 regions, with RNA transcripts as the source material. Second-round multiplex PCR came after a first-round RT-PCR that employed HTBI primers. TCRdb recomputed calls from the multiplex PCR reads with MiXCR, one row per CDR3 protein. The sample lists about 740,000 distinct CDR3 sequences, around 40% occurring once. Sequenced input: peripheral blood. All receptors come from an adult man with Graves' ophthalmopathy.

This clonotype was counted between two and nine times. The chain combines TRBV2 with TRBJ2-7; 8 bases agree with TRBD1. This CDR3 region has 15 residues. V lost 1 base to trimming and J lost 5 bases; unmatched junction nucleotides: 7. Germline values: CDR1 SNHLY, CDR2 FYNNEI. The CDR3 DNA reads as TGTGCCAGCAGTGAAGTCAGGGGGCTAAGGAACGAGCAGTACTTC. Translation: CASSEVRGLRNEQYF.

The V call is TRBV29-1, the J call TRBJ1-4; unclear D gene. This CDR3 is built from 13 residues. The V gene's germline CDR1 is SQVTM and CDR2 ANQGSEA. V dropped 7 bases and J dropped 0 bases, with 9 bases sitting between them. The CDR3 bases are TGCAGCGGCGGGAACCCAACTAATGAAAAACTGTTTTTT. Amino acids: CSGGNPTNEKLFF.

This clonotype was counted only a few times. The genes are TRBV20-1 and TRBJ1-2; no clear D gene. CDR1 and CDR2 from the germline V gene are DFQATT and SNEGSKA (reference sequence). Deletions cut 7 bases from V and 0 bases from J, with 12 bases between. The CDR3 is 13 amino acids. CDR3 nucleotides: TGCAGTGGTCAAGGGCCAGCTAACTATGGCTACACCTTC. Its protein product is CSGQGPANYGYTF.

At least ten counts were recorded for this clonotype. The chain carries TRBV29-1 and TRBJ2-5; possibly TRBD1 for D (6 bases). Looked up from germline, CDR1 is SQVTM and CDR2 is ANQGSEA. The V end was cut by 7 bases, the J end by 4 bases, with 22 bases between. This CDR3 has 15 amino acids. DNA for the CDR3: TGCAGCGCCCTGTACAGGGATCGGGTGCGAGAGACCCAGTACTTC. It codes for CSALYRDRVRETQYF.

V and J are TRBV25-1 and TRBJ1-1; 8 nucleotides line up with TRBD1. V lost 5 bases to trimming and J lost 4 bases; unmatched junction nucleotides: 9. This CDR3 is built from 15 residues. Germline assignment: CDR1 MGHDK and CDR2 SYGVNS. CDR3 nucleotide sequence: TGTGCCAGCAGTATAGGACAGGGTCGAGCCACTGAAGCTTTCTTT. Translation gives CASSIGQGRATEAFF.

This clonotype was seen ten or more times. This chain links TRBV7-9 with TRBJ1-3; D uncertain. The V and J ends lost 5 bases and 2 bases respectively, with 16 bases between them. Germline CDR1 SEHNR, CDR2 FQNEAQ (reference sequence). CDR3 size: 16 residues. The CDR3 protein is CASSQSMRVTGNTIYF. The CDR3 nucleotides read TGTGCCAGCAGCCAGTCCATGAGGGTGACTGGAAACACCATATATTTT.

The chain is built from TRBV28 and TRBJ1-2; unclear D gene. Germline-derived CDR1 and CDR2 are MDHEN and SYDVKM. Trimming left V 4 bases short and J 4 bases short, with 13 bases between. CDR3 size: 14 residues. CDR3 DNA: TGTGCCAGCAGTTACGCCCTCCGGACCTATGGCTACACCTTC. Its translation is CASSYALRTYGYTF.

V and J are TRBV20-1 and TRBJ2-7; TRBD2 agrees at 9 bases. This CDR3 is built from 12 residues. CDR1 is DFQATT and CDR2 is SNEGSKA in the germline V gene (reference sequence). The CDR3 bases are TGCAGCCGCGGGGGGGCCAACTACGAGCAGTACTTC. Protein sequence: CSRGGANYEQYF.

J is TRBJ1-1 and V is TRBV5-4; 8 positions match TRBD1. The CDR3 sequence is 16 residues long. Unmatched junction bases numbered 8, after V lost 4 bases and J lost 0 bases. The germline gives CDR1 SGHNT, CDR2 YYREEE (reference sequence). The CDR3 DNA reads TGTGCCAGCAGCCCTCCGGGGACAGGAATGAACACTGAAGCTTTCTTT. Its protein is CASSPPGTGMNTEAFF.

CDR3: CASSPPLAGGPSSHQETQYF. CDR3 coding DNA: TGTGCCAGCTCACCTCCCCTAGCGGGGGGACCATCCTCCCACCAAGAGACCCAGTACTTC. The V gene is TRBV18, the J gene TRBJ2-5, with TRBD2 identical over 11 bases. Germline lookup yields CDR1 KGHSH and CDR2 LQKENI. The CDR3 is 20 residues long. Unmatched junction bases numbered 15, after V lost 3 bases and J lost 0 bases.

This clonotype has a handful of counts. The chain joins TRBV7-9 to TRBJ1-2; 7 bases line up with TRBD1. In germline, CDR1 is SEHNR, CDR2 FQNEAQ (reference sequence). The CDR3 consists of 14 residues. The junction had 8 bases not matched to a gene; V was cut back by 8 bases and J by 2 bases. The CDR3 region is CASLGPGGNYGYTF. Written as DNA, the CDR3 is TGTGCCAGCCTCGGACCAGGGGGAAACTATGGCTACACCTTC.

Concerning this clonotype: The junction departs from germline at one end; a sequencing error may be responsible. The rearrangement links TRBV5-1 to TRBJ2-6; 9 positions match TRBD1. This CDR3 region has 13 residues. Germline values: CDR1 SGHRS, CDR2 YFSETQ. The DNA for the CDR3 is TGCGCCAGCAGACGGGACAGGGCGAACACTGAAGCTTTC. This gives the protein CASRRDRANTEAF.

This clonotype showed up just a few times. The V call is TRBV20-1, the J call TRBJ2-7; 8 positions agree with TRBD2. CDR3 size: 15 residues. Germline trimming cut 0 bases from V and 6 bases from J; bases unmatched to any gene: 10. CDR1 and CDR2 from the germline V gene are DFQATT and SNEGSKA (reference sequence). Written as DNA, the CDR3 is TGCAGTGCTAGAGATATGCGGACTAGCTCCACCGAGCAGTACTTC. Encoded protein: CSARDMRTSSTEQYF.

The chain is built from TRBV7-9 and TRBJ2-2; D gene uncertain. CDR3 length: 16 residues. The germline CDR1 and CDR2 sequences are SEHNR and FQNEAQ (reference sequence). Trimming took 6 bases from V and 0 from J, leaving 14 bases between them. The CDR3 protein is CASRISGRTNTGELFF. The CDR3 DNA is TGTGCCAGCAGGATCAGTGGACGTACGAACACCGGGGAGCTGTTTTTT.

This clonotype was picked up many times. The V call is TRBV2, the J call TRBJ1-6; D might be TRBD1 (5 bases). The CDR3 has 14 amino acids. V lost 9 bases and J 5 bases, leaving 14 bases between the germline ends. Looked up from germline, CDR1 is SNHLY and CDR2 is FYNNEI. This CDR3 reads CARRPGRDNSPLHF. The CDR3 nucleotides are TGTGCCAGAAGACCGGGACGGGATAATTCACCCCTCCACTTT.

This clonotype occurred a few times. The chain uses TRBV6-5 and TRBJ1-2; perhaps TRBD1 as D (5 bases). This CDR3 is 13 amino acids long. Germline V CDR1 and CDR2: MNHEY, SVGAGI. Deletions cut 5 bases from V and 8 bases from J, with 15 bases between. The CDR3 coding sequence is TGTGCCAGCAGTCAGCAGGGAGTCCGGGGCTACACCTTC. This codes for CASSQQGVRGYTF.

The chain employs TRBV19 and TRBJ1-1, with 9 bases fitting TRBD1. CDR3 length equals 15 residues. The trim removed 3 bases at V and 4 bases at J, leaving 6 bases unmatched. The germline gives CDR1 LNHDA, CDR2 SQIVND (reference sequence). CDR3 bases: TGTGCCAGTAGTATTCGGGAGACAGGGGGCACTGAAGCTTTCTTT. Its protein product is CASSIRETGGTEAFF.

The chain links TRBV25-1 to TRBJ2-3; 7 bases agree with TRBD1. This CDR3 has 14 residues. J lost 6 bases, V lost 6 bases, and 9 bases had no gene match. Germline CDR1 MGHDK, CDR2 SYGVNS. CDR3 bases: TGTGCCAGCAGCTCCGGGACAGCCAGGGATACGCAGTATTTT. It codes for CASSSGTARDTQYF.

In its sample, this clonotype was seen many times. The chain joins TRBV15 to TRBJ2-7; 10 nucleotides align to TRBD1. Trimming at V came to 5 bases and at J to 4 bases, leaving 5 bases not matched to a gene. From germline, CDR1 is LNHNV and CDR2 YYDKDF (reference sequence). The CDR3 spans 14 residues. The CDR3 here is CATSPSDRGYEQYF. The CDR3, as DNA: TGTGCCACCAGCCCCTCGGACAGGGGGTACGAGCAGTACTTC.

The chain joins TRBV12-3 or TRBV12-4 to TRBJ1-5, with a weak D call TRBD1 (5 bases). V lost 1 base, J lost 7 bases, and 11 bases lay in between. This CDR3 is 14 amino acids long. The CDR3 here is CASSLGRARQPQHF. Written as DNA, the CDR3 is TGTGCCAGCAGTTTAGGCAGGGCGCGACAGCCCCAGCATTTT.

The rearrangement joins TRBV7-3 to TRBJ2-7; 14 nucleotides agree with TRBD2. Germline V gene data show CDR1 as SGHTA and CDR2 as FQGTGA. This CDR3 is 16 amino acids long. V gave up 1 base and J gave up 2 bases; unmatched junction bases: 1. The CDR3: CASSLKGLAGAYEQYF. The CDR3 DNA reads TGTGCCAGCAGCTTAAAGGGACTAGCGGGGGCCTACGAGCAGTACTTC.

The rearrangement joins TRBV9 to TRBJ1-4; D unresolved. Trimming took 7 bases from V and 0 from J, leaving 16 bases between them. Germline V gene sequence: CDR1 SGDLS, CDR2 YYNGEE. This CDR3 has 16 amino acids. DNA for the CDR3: TGTGCCAGCTCACCATCAGCGGGAGCAACTAATGAAAAACTGTTTTTT. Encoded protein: CASSPSAGATNEKLFF.